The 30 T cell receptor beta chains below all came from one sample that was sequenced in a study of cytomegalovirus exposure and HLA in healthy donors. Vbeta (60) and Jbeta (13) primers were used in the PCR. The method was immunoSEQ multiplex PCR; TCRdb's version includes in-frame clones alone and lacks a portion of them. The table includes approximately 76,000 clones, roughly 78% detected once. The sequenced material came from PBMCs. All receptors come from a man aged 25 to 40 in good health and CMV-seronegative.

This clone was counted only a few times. CDR3 in DNA: TGTGCCACCAGCAGACAGGGTGGGACCGGGGAGCTGTTTTTT. This codes for CATSRQGGTGELFF. V is TRBV15 and J is TRBJ2-2, with a tentative D call TRBD1 (5 bases). This CDR3 contains 14 residues. Germline V CDR1 and CDR2: LNHNV, YYDKDF (reference sequence). V was cut by 2 bases and J by 5 bases, with 9 bases left in between. The complete variable domain, with remaining parts taken from reference TRBV15 and TRBJ2-2, reads DAMVIQNPRYQVTQFGKPVTLSCSQTLNHNVMYWYQQKSSQAPKLLFHYYDKDFNNEADTPDNFQSRRPNTSFCFLDIRSPGLGDTAMYLCATSRQGGTGELFFGEGSRLTVL.

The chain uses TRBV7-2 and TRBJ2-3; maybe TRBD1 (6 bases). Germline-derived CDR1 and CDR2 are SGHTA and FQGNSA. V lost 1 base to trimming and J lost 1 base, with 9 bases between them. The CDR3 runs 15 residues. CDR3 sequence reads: CASSLEGHRTDTQYF. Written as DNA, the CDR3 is TGTGCCAGCAGCTTAGAGGGACACCGCACAGATACGCAGTATTTT.

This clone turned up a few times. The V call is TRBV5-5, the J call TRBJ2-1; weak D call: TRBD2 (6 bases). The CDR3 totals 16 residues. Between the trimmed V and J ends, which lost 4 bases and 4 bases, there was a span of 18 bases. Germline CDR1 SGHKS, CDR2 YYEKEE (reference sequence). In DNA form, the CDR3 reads TGTGCCAGCAGCCGCGAGGGGCGGGATTTTTACAATGAGCAGTTCTTC. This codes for CASSREGRDFYNEQFF.

CDR3 bases: TGTGCCAGCAGTTTAGGGCCGAACAATGAGCAGTTCTTC. Protein sequence: CASSLGPNNEQFF. This sequence joins TRBV27 and TRBJ2-1; D remains ambiguous. V was pared by 2 bases and J by 5 bases, with 7 bases between. The CDR3 loop spans 13 amino acids. From germline, CDR1 is MNHEY and CDR2 SMNVEV (reference sequence).

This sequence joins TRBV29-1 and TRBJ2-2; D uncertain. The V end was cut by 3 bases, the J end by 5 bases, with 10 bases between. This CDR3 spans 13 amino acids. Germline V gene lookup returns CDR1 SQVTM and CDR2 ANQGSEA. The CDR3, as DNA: TGCAGCGTTGACCAGCCAGGTACCGGGGAGCTGTTTTTT. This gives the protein CSVDQPGTGELFF.

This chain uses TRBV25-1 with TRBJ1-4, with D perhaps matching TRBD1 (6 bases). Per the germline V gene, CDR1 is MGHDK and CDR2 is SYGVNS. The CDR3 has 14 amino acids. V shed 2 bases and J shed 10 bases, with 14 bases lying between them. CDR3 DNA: TGTGCCAGCAGTGAAGGGGCAGGGGTTTTAAAACTGTTTTTT. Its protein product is CASSEGAGVLKLFF. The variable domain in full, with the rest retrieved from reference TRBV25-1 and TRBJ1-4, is EADIYQTPRYLVIGTGKKITLECSQTMGHDKMYWYQQDPGMELHLIHYSYGVNSTEKGDLSSESTVSRIRTEHFPLTLESARPSHTSQYLCASSEGAGVLKLFFGSGTQLSVL.

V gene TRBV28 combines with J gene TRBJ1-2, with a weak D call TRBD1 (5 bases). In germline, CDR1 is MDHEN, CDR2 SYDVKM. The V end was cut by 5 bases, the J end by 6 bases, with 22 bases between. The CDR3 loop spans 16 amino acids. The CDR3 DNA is TGTGCCAGCAGTCTAATAAACTACAGGCCCGGTAATGGCTACACCTTC. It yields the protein CASSLINYRPGNGYTF.

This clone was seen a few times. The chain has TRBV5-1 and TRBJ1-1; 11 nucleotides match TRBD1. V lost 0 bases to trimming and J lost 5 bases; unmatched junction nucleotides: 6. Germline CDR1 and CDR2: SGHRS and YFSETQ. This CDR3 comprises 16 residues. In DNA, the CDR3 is TGCGCCAGCAGCTTGGTAGGGACAGGGGGTGGTACTGAAGCTTTCTTT. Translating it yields CASSLVGTGGGTEAFF.

The CDR3 protein is CASSFDRGQPQHF. The DNA for the CDR3 is TGTGCCAGCAGTTTTGATAGAGGTCAGCCCCAGCATTTT. The chain carries TRBV6-5 and TRBJ1-5; unclear D gene. Germline lookup yields CDR1 MNHEY and CDR2 SVGAGI. This CDR3 has 13 residues. Trimming removed 4 bases at V and 6 bases at J, with 10 bases between.

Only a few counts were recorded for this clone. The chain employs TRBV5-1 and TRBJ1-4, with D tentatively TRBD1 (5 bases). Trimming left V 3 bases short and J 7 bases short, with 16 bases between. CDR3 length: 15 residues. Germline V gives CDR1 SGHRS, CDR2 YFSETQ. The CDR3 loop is CASSYRTPGREKLFF. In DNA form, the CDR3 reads TGCGCCAGCAGCTACAGGACCCCAGGACGTGAAAAACTGTTTTTT. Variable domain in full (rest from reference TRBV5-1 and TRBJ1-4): KAGVTQTPRYLIKTRGQQVTLSCSPISGHRSVSWYQQTPGQGLQFLFEYFSETQRNKGNFPGRFSGRQFSNSRSEMNVSTLELGDSALYLCASSYRTPGREKLFFGSGTQLSVL.

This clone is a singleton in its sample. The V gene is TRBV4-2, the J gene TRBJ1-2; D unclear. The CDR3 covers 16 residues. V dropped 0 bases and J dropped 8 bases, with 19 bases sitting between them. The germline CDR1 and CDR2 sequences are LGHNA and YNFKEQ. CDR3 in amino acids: CASSQEDSVRNSGYTF. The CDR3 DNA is TGTGCCAGCAGCCAAGAGGATAGCGTTAGAAATTCGGGCTACACCTTC.

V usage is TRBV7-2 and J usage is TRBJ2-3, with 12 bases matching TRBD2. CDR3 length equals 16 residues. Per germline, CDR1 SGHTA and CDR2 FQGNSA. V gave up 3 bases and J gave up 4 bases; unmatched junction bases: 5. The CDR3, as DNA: TGTGCCAGCAGCTTTACTAGCGGGAGGATCCCAGATACGCAGTATTTT. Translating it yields CASSFTSGRIPDTQYF.

The chain's CDR3 is CASSQPFTSGGDNEQFF. As DNA, the CDR3 is TGCGCCAGCAGCCAACCATTCACTAGCGGGGGGGACAATGAGCAGTTCTTC. V and J are TRBV4-1 and TRBJ2-1; 13 nucleotides line up with TRBD2. The CDR3 loop spans 17 amino acids. V dropped 2 bases and J dropped 5; count of bases not matched to a gene: 6. Per the germline V gene, CDR1 is MGHRA and CDR2 is YSYEKL.

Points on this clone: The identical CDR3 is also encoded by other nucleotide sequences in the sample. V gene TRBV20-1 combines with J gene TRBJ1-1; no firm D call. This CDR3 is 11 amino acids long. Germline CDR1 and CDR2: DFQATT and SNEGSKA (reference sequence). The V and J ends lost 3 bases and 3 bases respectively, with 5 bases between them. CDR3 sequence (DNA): TGCAGTGCTAGCCCGTACACTGAAGCTTTCTTT. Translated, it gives CSASPYTEAFF.

The CDR3 sequence: CASSFLGNTIYF. As DNA, the CDR3 is TGTGCCAGCAGCTTTCTGGGAAACACCATATATTTT. The chain couples TRBV7-9 to TRBJ1-3; D gene uncertain. Trimming took off 3 bases at V and 4 bases at J, with 4 bases between the two ends. This CDR3 spans 12 amino acids. Germline lookup yields CDR1 SEHNR and CDR2 FQNEAQ (reference sequence).

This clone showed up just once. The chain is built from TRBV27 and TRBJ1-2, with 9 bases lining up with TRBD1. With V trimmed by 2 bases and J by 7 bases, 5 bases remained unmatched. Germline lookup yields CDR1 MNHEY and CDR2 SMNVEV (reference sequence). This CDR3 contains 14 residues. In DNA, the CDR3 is TGTGCCAGCAGTTTAACAGGGGGCTTTGGTGGCTACACCTTC. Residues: CASSLTGGFGGYTF.

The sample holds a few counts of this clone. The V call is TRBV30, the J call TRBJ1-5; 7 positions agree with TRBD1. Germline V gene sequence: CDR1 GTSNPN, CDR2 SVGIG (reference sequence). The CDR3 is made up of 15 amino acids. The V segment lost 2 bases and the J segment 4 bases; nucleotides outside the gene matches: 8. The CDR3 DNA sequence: TGTGCCTGGAGTACTAATACAGGGGTAAATCAGCCCCAGCATTTT. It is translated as CAWSTNTGVNQPQHF. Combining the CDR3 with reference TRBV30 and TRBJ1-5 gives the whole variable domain SQTIHQWPATLVQPVGSPLSLECTVEGTSNPNLYWYRQAAGRGLQLLFYSVGIGQISSEVPQNLSASRPQDRQFILSSKKLLLSDSGFYLCAWSTNTGVNQPQHFGDGTRLSIL.

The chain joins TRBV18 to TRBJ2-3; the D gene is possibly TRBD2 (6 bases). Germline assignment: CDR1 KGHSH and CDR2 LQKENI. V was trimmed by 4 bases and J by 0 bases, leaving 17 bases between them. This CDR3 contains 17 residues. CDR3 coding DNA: TGTGCCAGCTCACGTACCCAGGGAGGAGCTAGCACAGATACGCAGTATTTT. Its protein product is CASSRTQGGASTDTQYF.

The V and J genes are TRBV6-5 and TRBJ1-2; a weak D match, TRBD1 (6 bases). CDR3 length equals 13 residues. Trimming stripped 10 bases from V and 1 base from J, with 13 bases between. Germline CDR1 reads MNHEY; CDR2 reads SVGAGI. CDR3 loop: CAIKDSFNYGYTF. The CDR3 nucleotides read TGTGCCATAAAGGACAGTTTTAACTATGGCTACACCTTC.

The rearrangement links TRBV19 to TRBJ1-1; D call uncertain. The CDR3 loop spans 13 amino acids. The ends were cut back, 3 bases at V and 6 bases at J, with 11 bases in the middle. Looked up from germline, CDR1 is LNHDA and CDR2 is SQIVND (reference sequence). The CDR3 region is CASSISGLAEAFF. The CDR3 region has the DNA TGTGCCAGTAGTATTTCAGGTCTCGCTGAAGCTTTCTTT.

The CDR3 is CASSERVQGPETQYF. The CDR3 region has the DNA TGTGCCAGCAGCGAAAGAGTACAGGGGCCTGAGACCCAGTACTTC. The J gene is TRBJ2-5, the V gene TRBV28; 7 nucleotides align to TRBD1. With 6 bases clipped from V and 5 bases from J, the junction kept 12 bases outside the gene matches. The CDR3 is 15 residues long. The germline V gene encodes CDR1 MDHEN and CDR2 SYDVKM.

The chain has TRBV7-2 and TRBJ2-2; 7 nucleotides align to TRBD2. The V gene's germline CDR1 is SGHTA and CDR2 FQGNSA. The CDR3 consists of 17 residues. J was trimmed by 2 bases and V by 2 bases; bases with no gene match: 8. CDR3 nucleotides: TGTGCCAGCAGCTTACCTGCAGCGGGAACTAACACCGGGGAGCTGTTTTTT. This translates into CASSLPAAGTNTGELFF.

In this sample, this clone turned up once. The CDR3 DNA reads TGTGCCAGCAGCCCGAACGGGGACAGGGAAGTTTATAGCAATCAGCCCCAGCATTTT. Amino acid sequence: CASSPNGDREVYSNQPQHF. The chain recombines TRBV5-8 with TRBJ1-5; the match to TRBD1 covers 9 bases. Trimming removed 4 bases from V and 0 bases from J; junction bases left unmatched: 14. CDR1 is SGHTS, CDR2 YDEGEE, per germline. CDR3 length: 19 amino acids.

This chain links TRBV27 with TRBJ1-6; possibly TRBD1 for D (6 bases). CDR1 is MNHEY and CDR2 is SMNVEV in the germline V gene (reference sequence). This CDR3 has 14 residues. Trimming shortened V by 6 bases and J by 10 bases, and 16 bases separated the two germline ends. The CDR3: CASRHSGEGSPLHF. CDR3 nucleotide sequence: TGTGCCAGCAGGCATTCAGGGGAGGGGTCACCCCTCCACTTT.

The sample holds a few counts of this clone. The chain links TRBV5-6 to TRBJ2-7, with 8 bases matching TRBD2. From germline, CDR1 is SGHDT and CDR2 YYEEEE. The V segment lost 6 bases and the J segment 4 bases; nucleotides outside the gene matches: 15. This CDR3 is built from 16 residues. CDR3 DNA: TGTGCCAGCATCAATACTGGGAGCGGGAGAATGTACGAGCAGTACTTC. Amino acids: CASINTGSGRMYEQYF.

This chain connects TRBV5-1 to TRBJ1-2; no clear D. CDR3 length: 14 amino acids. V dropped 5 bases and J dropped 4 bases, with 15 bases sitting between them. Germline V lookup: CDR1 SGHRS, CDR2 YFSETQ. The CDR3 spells CASSQTQQTYGYTF. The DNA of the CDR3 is TGCGCCAGCAGTCAAACACAGCAGACCTATGGCTACACCTTC. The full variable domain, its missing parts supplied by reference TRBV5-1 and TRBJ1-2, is KAGVTQTPRYLIKTRGQQVTLSCSPISGHRSVSWYQQTPGQGLQFLFEYFSETQRNKGNFPGRFSGRQFSNSRSEMNVSTLELGDSALYLCASSQTQQTYGYTFGSGTRLTVV.

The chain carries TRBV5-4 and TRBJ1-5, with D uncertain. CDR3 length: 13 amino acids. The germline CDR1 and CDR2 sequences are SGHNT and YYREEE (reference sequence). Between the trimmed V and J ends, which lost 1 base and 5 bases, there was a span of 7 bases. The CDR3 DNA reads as TGTGCCAGCAGCTTGAATCGGGATCAGCCCCAGCATTTT. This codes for CASSLNRDQPQHF.

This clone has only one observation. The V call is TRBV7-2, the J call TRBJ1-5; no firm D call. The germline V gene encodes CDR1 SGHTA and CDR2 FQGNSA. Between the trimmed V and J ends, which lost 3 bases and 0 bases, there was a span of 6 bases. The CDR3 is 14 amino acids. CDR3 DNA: TGTGCCAGCAGCTTTCAATCTAGCAATCAGCCCCAGCATTTT. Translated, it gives CASSFQSSNQPQHF.

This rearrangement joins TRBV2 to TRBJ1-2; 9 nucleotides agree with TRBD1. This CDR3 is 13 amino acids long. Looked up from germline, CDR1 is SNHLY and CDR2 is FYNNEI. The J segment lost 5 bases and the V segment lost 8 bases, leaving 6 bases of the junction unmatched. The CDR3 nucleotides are TGTGCCAGCGGTACGGACAGGGGTTATGGCTACACCTTC. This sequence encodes CASGTDRGYGYTF.

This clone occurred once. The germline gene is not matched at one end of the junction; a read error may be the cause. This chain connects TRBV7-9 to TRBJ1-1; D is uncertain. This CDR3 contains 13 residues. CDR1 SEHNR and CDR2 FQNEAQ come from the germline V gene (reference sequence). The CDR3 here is CSSSSSPLGRFFF. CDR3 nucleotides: TGTTCCAGCAGCTCATCCCCCCTTGGCCGCTTTTTCTTT.